Sequencing of this T cell receptor (beta chain) was carried out in a study of cytomegalovirus exposure and HLA in healthy donors. CDR1 is MNHEY and CDR2 is SMNVEV in the germline V gene (reference sequence). The CDR3 loop spans 13 amino acids. Trimming removed 5 bases from V and 8 bases from J, with 15 bases in between. Remarks on this clone: Its specificity is unknown.

Study-wide findings and caveats: The authors excluded some V segments, including TRBV6-2 and TRBV6-3, as indistinguishable. The authors enumerated 150 to 200 TCR beta chains as linked to cytomegalovirus. Among TCR beta chains of equal frequency, HLA-associated ones were more clonally expanded in a later analysis. Among the CMV-associated chains, a few were confirmed in vitro as specific for CMV antigens.

The PCR had 60 Vbeta and 13 Jbeta primers. Method: immunoSEQ multiplex PCR; TCRdb's copy keeps in-frame clones and lacks some. The data contain 230,000 or so clones, nearly 95% of them singletons. The sequence was collected from a girl aged 2-15 years in good health and CMV-seronegative. The specimen sequenced was PBMCs. The chain is built from TRBV27 and TRBJ1-2; no clear D. The CDR3 DNA follows: TGTGCCAGCAGTGGCAACAGTCGATGGGGCTACACCTTC. It encodes CASSGNSRWGYTF.